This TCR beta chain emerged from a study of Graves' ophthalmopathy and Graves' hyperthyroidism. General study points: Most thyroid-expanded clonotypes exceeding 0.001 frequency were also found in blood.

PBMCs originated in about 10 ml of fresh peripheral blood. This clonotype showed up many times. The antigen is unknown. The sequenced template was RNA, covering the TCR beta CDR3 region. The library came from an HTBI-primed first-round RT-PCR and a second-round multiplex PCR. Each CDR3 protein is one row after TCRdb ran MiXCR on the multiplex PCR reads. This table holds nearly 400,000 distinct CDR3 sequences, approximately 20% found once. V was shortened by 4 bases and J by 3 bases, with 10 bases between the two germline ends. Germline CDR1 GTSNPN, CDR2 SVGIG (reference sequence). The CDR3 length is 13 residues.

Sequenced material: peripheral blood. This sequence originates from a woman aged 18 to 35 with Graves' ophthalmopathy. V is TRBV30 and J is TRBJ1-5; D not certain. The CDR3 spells CAWTDFSNQPQHF. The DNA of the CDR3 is TGTGCCTGGACGGACTTTTCCAATCAGCCCCAGCATTTT.